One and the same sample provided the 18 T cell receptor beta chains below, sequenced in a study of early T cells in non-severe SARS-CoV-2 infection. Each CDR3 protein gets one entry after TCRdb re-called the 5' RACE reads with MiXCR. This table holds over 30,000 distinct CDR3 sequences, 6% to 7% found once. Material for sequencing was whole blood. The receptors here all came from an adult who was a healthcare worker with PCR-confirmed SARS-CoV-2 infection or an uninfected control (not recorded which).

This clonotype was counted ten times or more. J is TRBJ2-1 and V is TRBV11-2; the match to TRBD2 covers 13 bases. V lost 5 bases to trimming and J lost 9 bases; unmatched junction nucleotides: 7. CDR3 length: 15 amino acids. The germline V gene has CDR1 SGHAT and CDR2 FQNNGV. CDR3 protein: CASSRTSGGGSEQFF. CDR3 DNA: TGTGCCAGCAGCCGCACTAGCGGGGGGGGAAGTGAGCAGTTCTTC.

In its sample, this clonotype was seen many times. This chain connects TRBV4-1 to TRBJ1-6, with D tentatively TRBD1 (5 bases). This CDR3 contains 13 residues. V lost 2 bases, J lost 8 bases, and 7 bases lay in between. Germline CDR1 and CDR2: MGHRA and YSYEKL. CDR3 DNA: TGCGCCAGCAGCCAACAAGGGGATTCACCCCTCCACTTT. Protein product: CASSQQGDSPLHF.

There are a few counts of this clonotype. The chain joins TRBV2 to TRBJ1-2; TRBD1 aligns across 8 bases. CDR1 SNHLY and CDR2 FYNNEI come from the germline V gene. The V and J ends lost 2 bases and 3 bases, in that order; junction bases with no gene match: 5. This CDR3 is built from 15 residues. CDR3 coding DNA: TGTGCCAGCAGTGAATGGCAGGGGGCCGACTATGGCTACACCTTC. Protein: CASSEWQGADYGYTF. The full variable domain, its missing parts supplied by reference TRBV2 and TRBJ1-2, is EPEVTQTPSHQVTQMGQEVILRCVPISNHLYFYWYRQILGQKVEFLVSFYNNEISEKSEIFDDQFSVERPDGSNFTLKIRSTKLEDSAMYFCASSEWQGADYGYTFGSGTRLTVV.

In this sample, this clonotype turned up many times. DNA for the CDR3: TGTGCCAGCACCCCAGGGGGAGTTATGTTGGCCGGGGAGCTGTTTTTT. Its protein product is CASTPGGVMLAGELFF. J is TRBJ2-2 and V is TRBV12-3 or TRBV12-4; TRBD1 matches at 7 bases. The CDR3 is 16 amino acids. V was pared by 7 bases and J by 6 bases, with 14 bases of the junction left unmatched.

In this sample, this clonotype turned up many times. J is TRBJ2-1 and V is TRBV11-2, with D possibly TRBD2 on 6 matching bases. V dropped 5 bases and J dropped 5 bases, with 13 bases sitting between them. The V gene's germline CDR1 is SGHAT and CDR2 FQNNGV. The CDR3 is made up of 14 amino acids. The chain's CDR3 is CASSTGLKNNEQFF. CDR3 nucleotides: TGTGCCAGCAGCACGGGACTCAAAAACAATGAGCAGTTCTTC. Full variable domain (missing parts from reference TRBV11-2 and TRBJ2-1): EAGVAQSPRYKIIEKRQSVAFWCNPISGHATLYWYQQILGQGPKLLIQFQNNGVVDDSQLPKDRFSAERLKGVDSTLKIQPAKLEDSAVYLCASSTGLKNNEQFFGPGTRLTVL.

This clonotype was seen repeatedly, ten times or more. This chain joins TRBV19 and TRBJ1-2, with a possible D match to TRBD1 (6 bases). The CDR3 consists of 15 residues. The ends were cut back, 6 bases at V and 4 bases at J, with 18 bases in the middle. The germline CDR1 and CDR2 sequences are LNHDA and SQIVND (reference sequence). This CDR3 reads CASSNRARTTYGYTF. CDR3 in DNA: TGTGCCAGTAGCAACAGGGCCCGAACGACCTATGGCTACACCTTC.

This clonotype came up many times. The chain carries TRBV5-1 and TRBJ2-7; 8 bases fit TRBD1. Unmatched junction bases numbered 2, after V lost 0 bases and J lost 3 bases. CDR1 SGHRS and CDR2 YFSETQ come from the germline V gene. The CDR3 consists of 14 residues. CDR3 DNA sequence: TGCGCCAGCAGCTTGGCACAGGGGGTCTACGAGCAGTACTTC. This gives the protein CASSLAQGVYEQYF.

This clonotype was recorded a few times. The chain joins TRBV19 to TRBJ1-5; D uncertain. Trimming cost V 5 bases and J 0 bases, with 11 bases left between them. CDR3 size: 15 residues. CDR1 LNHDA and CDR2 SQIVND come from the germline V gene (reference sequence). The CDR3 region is CASSVSFSSNQPQHF. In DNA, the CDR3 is TGTGCCAGTAGTGTGAGCTTTTCTAGCAATCAGCCCCAGCATTTT.

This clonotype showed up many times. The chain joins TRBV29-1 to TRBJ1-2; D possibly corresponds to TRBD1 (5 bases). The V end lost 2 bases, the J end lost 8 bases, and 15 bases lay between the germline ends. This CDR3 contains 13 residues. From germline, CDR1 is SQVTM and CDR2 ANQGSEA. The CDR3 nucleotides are TGCAGCGTTGAACCGGGAAGGGGAGAGGGCTACACCTTC. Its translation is CSVEPGRGEGYTF.

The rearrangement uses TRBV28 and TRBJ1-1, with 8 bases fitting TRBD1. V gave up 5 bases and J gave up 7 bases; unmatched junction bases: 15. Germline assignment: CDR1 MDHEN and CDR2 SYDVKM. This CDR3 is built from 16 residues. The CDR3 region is CASSPLRTGRRNEAFF. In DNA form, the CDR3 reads TGTGCCAGCAGTCCACTCAGGACAGGGAGGAGGAATGAAGCTTTCTTT.

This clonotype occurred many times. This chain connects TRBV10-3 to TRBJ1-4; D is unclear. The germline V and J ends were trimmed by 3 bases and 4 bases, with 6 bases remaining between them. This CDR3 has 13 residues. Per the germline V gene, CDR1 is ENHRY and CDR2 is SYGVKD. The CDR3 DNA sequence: TGTGCCATCAGTGAACAGATTAATGAAAAACTGTTTTTT. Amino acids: CAISEQINEKLFF.

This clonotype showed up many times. The DNA for the CDR3 is TGTGCCAGCAGCCAAGGACAGGGGATGAATTCACCCCTCCACTTT. It codes for CASSQGQGMNSPLHF. The rearrangement joins TRBV4-2 to TRBJ1-6; 8 positions agree with TRBD1. The length of the CDR3 is 15 residues. The germline V gene has CDR1 LGHNA and CDR2 YNFKEQ. V shed 1 base and J 7 bases; nucleotides not matched to a gene: 3.

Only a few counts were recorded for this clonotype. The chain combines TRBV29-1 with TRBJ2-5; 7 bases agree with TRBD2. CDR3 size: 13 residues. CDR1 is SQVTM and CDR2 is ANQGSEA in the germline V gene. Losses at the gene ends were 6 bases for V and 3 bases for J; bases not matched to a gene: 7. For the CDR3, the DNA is TGCAGCGTCAAACTAGCGCTGAAAGAGACCCAGTACTTC. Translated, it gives CSVKLALKETQYF.

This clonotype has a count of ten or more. In DNA, the CDR3 is TGTGCCAGCAGCTTCCCTAGCGGACTTACGCAGTATTTT. It specifies CASSFPSGLTQYF. The V and J genes are TRBV7-9 and TRBJ2-3; 7 nucleotides align to TRBD2. With 3 bases clipped from V and 8 bases from J, the junction kept 5 bases outside the gene matches. In germline, CDR1 is SEHNR, CDR2 FQNEAQ (reference sequence). The CDR3 consists of 13 residues.

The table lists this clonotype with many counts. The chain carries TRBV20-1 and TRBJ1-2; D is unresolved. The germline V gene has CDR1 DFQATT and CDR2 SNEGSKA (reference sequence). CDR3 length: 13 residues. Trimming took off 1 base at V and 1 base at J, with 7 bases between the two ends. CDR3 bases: TGCAGTGCTAGAGGAGGCCTTAACTATGGCTACACCTTC. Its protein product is CSARGGLNYGYTF.

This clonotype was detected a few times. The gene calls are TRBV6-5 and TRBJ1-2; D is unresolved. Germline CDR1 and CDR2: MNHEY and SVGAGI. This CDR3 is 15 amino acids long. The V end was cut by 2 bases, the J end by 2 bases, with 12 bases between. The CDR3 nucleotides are TGTGCCAGCAGTTACAGTCTGGGGAACAACTATGGCTACACCTTC. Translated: CASSYSLGNNYGYTF.

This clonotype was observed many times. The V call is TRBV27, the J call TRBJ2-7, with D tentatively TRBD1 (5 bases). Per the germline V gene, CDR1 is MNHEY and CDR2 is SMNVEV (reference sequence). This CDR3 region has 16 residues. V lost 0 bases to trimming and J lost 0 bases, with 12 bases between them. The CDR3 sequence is CASSLSQGTISYEQYF. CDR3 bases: TGTGCCAGCAGTTTATCGCAGGGAACAATCTCCTACGAGCAGTACTTC.

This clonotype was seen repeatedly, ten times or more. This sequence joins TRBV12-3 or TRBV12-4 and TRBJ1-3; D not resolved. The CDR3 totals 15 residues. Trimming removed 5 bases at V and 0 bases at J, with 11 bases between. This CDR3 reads CASSRWLSSGNTIYF. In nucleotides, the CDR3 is TGTGCCAGCAGTAGGTGGCTGAGCTCTGGAAACACCATATATTTT.